This TCR beta chain comes out of a study of T-cell memory formation after mild COVID-19. Study context: TCR clustering was largely donor specific. General study findings and limits: Clones that contracted clustered mainly in CM and EM if CD4+ and in EMRA if CD8+.

This CDR3 contains 12 residues. V lost 5 bases and J 8 bases, leaving 10 bases between the germline ends. Sample barcodes and UMIs were carried by the TCR alpha and TCR beta cDNA libraries that 5'RACE generated with constant-segment primers. TCRdb reprocessed the 5' RACE reads with MiXCR, giving one entry per CDR3 protein. The data show tens of thousands of distinct CDR3 sequences, 21% seen once. This clonotype was observed many times. Antigen: not known. The clonotype originates from an adult who had mild COVID-19 (a few samples of this study predate the infection). Cell type and time point are not known. This chain uses TRBV12-3 or TRBV12-4 with TRBJ2-1; TRBD2 might be the D (5 bases). The specimen sequenced was PBMCs or a T cell subset sorted from them (not recorded which). CDR3 in DNA: TGTGCCAGCAGTCCTACTAGAGATGAGCAGTTCTTC. It encodes CASSPTRDEQFF.